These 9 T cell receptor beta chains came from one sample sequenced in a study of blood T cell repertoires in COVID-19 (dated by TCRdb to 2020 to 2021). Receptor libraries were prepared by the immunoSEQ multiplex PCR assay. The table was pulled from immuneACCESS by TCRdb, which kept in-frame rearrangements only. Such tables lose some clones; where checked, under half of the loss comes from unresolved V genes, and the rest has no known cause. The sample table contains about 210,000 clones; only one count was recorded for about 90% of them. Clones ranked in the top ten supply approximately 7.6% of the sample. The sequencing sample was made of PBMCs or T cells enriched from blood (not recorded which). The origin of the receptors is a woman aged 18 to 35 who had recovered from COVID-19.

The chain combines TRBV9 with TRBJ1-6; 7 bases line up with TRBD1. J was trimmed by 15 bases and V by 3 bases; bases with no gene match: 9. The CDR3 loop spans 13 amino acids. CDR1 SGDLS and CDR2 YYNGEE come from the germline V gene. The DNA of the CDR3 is TGTGCCAGCAGCGCACAAACAGGGGTCGACCTCCACTTT. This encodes CASSAQTGVDLHF.

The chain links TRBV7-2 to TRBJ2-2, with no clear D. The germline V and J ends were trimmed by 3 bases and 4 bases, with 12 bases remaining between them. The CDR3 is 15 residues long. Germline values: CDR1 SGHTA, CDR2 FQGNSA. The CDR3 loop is CASSFAGYGTGELFF. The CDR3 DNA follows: TGTGCCAGCAGCTTCGCCGGGTATGGCACCGGGGAGCTGTTTTTT.

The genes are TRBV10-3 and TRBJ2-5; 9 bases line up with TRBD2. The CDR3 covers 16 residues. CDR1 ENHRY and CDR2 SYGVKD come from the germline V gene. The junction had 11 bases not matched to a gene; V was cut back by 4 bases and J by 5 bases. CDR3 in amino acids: CAISVMTSGGRETQYF. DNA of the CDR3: TGTGCCATCAGTGTAATGACCAGCGGGGGGAGGGAGACCCAGTACTTC.

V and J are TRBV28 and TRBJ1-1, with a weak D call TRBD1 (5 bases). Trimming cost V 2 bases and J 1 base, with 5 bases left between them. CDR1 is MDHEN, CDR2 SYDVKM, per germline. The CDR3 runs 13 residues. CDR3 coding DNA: TGTGCCAGCAGTTTAACAGGGAACACTGAAGCTTTCTTT. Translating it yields CASSLTGNTEAFF. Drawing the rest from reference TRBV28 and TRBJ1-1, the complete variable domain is DVKVTQSSRYLVKRTGEKVFLECVQDMDHENMFWYRQDPGLGLRLIYFSYDVKMKEKGDIPEGYSVSREKKERFSLILESASTNQTSMYLCASSLTGNTEAFFGQGTRLTVV.

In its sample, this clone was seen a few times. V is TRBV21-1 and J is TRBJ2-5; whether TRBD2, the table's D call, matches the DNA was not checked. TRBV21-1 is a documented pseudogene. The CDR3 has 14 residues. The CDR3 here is CASSAAGGQETQYF. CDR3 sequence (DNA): TGTGCCAGCAGCGCGGCGGGGGGACAAGAGACCCAGTACTTC.

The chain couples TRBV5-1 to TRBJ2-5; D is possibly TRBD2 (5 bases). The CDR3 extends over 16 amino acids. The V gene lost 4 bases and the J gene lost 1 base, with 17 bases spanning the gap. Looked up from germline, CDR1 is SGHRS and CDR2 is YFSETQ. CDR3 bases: TGCGCCAGCAGCCTAGCCATGCCGGGATCCCAAGAGACCCAGTACTTC. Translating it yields CASSLAMPGSQETQYF.

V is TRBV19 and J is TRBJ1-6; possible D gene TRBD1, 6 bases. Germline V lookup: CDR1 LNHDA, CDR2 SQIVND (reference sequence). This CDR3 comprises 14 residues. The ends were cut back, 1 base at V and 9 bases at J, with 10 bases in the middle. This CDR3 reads CASSIGQESSPLHF. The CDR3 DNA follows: TGTGCCAGTAGTATAGGACAGGAAAGTTCACCCCTCCACTTT.

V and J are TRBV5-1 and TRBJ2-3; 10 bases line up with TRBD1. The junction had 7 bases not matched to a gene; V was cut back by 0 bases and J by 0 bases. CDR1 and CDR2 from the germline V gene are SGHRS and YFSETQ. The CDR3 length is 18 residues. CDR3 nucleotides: TGCGCCAGCAGCTTGGCCTGGACAGGGGGGACTAGCACAGATACGCAGTATTTT. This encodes CASSLAWTGGTSTDTQYF.

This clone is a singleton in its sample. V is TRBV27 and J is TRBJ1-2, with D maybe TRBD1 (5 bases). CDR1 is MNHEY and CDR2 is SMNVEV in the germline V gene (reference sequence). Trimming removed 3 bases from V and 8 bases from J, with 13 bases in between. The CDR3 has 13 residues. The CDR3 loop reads CASSFSTRVGYTF. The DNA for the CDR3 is TGTGCCAGCAGTTTCTCAACCAGGGTGGGCTACACCTTC.